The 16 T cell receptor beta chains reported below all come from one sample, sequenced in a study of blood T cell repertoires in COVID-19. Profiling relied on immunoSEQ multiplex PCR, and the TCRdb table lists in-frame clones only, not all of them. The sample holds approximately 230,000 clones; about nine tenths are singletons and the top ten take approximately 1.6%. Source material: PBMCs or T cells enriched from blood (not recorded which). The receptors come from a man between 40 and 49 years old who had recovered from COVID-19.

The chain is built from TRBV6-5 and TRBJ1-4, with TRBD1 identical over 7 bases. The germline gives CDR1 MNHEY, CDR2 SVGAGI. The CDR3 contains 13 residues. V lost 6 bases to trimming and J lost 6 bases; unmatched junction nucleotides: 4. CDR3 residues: CASRTGRYEKLFF. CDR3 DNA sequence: TGTGCCAGCAGGACAGGGAGGTATGAAAAACTGTTTTTT.

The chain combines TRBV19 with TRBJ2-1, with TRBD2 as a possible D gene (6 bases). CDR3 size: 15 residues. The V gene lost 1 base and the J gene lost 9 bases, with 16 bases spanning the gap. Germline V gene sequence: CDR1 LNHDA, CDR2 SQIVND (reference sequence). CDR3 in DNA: TGTGCCAGTAGTATAGGCAGGTTCCAGGAGGGTGAGCAGTTCTTC. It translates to CASSIGRFQEGEQFF.

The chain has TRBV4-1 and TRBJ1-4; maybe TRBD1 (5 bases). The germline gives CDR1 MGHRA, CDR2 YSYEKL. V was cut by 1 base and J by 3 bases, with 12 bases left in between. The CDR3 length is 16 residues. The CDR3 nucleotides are TGCGCCAGCAGCCAAGCTGGTCCAGGGCCTAATGAAAAACTGTTTTTT. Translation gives CASSQAGPGPNEKLFF.

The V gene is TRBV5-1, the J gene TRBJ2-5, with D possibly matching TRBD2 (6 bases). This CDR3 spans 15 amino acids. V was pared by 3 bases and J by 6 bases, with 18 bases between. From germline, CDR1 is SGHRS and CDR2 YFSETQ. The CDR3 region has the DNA TGCGCCAGCAGCTCGGACGGGGGTGGCCCCAAGACCCAGTACTTC. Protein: CASSSDGGGPKTQYF.

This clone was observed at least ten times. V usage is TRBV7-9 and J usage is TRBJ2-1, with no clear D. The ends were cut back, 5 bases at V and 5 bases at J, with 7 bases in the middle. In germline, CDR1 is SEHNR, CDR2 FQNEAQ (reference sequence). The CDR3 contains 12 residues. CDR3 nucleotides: TGTGCCAGCAGCCCGTATGACAATGAGCAGTTCTTC. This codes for CASSPYDNEQFF.

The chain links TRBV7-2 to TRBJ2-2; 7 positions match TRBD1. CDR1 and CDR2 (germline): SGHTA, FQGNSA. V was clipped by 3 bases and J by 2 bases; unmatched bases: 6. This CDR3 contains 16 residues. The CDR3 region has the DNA TGTGCCAGCAGCTTTACCGGACAGGAAAACACCGGGGAGCTGTTTTTT. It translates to CASSFTGQENTGELFF.

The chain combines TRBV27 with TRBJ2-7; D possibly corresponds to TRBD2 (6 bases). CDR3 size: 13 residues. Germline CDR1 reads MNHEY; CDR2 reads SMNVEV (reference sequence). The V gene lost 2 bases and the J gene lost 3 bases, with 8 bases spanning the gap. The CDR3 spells CASSLAGNYEQYF. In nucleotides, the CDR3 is TGTGCCAGCAGTTTAGCGGGAAACTACGAGCAGTACTTC.

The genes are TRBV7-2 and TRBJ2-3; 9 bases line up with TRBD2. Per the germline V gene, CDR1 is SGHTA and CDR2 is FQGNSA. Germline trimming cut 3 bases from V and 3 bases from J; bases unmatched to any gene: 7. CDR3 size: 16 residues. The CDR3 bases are TGTGCCAGCAGCTTGGAAGGGCGGGGGGGAACAGATACGCAGTATTTT. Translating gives CASSLEGRGGTDTQYF.

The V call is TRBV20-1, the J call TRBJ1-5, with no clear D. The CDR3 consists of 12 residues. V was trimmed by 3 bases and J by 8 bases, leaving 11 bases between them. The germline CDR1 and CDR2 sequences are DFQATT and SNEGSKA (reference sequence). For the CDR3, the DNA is TGCAGTGCTAGTACCGGGGTTGAGCCCCAGCATTTT. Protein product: CSASTGVEPQHF.

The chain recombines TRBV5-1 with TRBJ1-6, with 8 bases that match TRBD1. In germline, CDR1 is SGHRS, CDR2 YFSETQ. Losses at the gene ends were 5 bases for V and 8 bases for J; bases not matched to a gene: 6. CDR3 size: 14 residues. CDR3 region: CASRPGGQDSPLHF. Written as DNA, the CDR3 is TGCGCCAGCAGACCTGGGGGACAGGATTCACCCCTCCACTTT. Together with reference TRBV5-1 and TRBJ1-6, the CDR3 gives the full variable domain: KAGVTQTPRYLIKTRGQQVTLSCSPISGHRSVSWYQQTPGQGLQFLFEYFSETQRNKGNFPGRFSGRQFSNSRSEMNVSTLELGDSALYLCASRPGGQDSPLHFGNGTRLTVT.

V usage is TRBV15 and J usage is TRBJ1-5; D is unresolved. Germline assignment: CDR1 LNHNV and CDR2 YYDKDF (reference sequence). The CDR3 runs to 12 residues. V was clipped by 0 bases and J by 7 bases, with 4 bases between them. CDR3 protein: CATSRDLQPQHF. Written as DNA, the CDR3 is TGTGCCACCAGCAGAGATTTACAGCCCCAGCATTTT.

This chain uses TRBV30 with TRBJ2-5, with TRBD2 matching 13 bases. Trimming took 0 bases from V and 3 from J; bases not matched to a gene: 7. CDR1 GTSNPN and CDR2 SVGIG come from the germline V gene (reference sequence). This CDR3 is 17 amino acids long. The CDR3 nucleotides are TGTGCCTGGAGTGTCGGTTACGGGACTAGCGGGAAAGAGACCCAGTACTTC. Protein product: CAWSVGYGTSGKETQYF.

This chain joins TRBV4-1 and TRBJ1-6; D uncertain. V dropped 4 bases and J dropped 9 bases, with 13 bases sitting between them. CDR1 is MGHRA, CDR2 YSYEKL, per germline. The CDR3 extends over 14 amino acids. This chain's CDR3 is CASSRTPGVSPLHF. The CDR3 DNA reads TGCGCCAGCAGCCGGACTCCCGGGGTTTCACCCCTCCACTTT.

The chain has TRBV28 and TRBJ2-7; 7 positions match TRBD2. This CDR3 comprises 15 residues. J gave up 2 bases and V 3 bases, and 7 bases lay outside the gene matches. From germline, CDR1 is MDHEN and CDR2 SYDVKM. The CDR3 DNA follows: TGTGCCAGCAGTTTTGGGCGGGAGTCCACCTACGAGCAGTACTTC. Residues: CASSFGRESTYEQYF.

Written as DNA, the CDR3 is TGTGCCAACCCCTCGGCAGGGCACGGGGAGCTGTTTTTT. This gives the protein CANPSAGHGELFF. This chain uses TRBV6-8 with TRBJ2-2; D might be TRBD1 (5 bases). CDR1 MNHGY and CDR2 SAAAGT come from the germline V gene. The CDR3 sequence is 13 residues long. Trimming shortened V by 10 bases and J by 7 bases, and 16 bases separated the two germline ends.

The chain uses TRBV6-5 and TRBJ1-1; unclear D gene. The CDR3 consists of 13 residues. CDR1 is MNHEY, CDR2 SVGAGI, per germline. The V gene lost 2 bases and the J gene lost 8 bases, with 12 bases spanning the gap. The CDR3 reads CASSYPPGYEAFF. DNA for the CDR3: TGTGCCAGCAGTTACCCCCCGGGGTACGAAGCTTTCTTT.